These 6 T cell receptor beta chains came from one sample sequenced in a study of blood T cell repertoires in COVID-19. Assay used: immunoSEQ multiplex PCR; TCRdb lists only in-frame clones, some missing. The data contain 130,000 to 150,000 clones, 70% to 85% of them singletons. The sequenced sample was peripheral blood. Receptors were obtained from a woman aged 80 or over in a cohort sampled during active or convalescent COVID-19.

In its sample, this clone was seen once. This chain uses TRBV2 with TRBJ2-1, with a possible D match to TRBD1 (5 bases). The V end lost 4 bases, the J end lost 14 bases, and 18 bases lay between the germline ends. The CDR3 has 13 amino acids. Per germline, CDR1 SNHLY and CDR2 FYNNEI. The DNA for the CDR3 is TGTGCCAGCAGTGTCTTTGAGGACAATAGAGAGTTCTTC. Its protein is CASSVFEDNREFF.

This chain connects TRBV18 to TRBJ2-1, with 8 bases lining up with TRBD1. The CDR3 totals 13 residues. Losses at the gene ends were 6 bases for V and 4 bases for J; bases not matched to a gene: 2. Germline values: CDR1 KGHSH, CDR2 LQKENI. The CDR3 DNA reads as TGTGCCAGCTCGCGGACAGGGTACAATGAGCAGTTCTTC. It codes for CASSRTGYNEQFF.

This clone was found once. The rearrangement links TRBV29-1 to TRBJ2-2; D perhaps matches TRBD2 (5 bases). Germline V CDR1 and CDR2: SQVTM, ANQGSEA. V was pared by 3 bases and J by 4 bases, with 15 bases between. The CDR3 consists of 15 residues. The CDR3, as DNA: TGCAGCGTTGACCCCGGGGATTTAGGCACCGGGGAGCTGTTTTTT. It yields the protein CSVDPGDLGTGELFF.

This CDR3 is CASSPRTGVGNTEAFF. DNA of the CDR3: TGTGCCAGCAGTCCACGGACAGGGGTAGGGAACACTGAAGCTTTCTTT. This chain uses TRBV27 with TRBJ1-1; 9 bases fit TRBD1. The junction had 8 bases not matched to a gene; V was cut back by 5 bases and J by 1 base. This CDR3 has 16 amino acids. The germline CDR1 and CDR2 sequences are MNHEY and SMNVEV (reference sequence).

The chain is built from TRBV18 and TRBJ1-5, with 12 bases aligning to TRBD1. The CDR3 runs to 15 residues. Germline CDR1 is KGHSH and CDR2 is LQKENI. Germline trimming cut 6 bases from V and 6 bases from J; bases unmatched to any gene: 6. The CDR3 DNA follows: TGTGCCAGCTCGCAGGGACAGGGGGCTAGTCAGCCCCAGCATTTT. Amino acid sequence: CASSQGQGASQPQHF.

This chain uses TRBV15 with TRBJ1-1; TRBD1 might be the D (5 bases). This CDR3 is built from 13 residues. Trimming left V 8 bases short and J 1 base short, with 11 bases between. CDR1 is LNHNV and CDR2 is YYDKDF in the germline V gene (reference sequence). The CDR3 loop reads CATSGGSNTEAFF. The DNA for the CDR3 is TGTGCCACCTCGGGGGGTTCGAACACTGAAGCTTTCTTT.